Listed here are 14 T cell receptor beta chains from one sample, sequenced in a study of T cells after yellow fever vaccination. TCRdb called the 5' RACE reads again in MiXCR, with one record for every CDR3 protein. The sample has around 530,000 distinct CDR3 sequences; approximately 16% are singletons. Sequences were derived from PBMCs, sampled around 5 days after the first yellow fever vaccination. Source of these receptors: a man aged 18 to 35 who received the YFV17D yellow fever vaccine.

The V call is TRBV5-1, the J call TRBJ2-5, with a weak D call TRBD1 (5 bases). Trimming cost V 4 bases and J 3 bases, with 13 bases left between them. This CDR3 is 14 amino acids long. Germline-derived CDR1 and CDR2 are SGHRS and YFSETQ. CDR3 in amino acids: CASSTGQLKETQYF. CDR3 sequence (DNA): TGCGCCAGCAGCACCGGACAACTTAAAGAGACCCAGTACTTC.

This chain connects TRBV4-1 to TRBJ1-4; D ambiguous. Germline loops: CDR1 MGHRA, CDR2 YSYEKL. The CDR3 length is 16 residues. Trimming stripped 0 bases from V and 3 bases from J, with 11 bases between. This CDR3 reads CASSQDRRVSNEKLFF. Here the CDR3 DNA reads TGCGCCAGCAGCCAAGATCGAAGAGTGTCTAATGAAAAACTGTTTTTT.

The chain employs TRBV6-1 and TRBJ1-1; the D is unclear. CDR1 and CDR2 from the germline V gene are MNHNS and SASEGT. The V gene lost 5 bases and the J gene lost 3 bases, with 16 bases spanning the gap. The CDR3 runs to 15 residues. In DNA form, the CDR3 reads TGTGCCAGCAGTACGCCCGGACGGAGGGACACTGAAGCTTTCTTT. Translating gives CASSTPGRRDTEAFF.

This clonotype was detected ten times or more. The chain joins TRBV4-2 to TRBJ1-4, with D possibly TRBD1 on 5 matching bases. There are 14 residues in the CDR3. CDR1 is LGHNA and CDR2 is YNFKEQ in the germline V gene. Trimming shortened V by 6 bases and J by 2 bases, and 10 bases separated the two germline ends. CDR3 sequence reads: CASSQGATNEKLFF. CDR3 coding DNA: TGTGCCAGCAGTCAGGGAGCGACTAATGAAAAACTGTTTTTT.

A few counts support this clonotype. The rearrangement links TRBV12-3 or TRBV12-4 to TRBJ2-1; no definite D call. The CDR3 runs 13 residues. The ends were cut back, 3 bases at V and 6 bases at J, with 9 bases in the middle. CDR3 protein: CASSLPGINEQFF. CDR3 nucleotide sequence: TGTGCCAGCAGTTTGCCAGGCATCAATGAGCAGTTCTTC.

About this clonotype itself: In this CDR3 the conserved last residue, phenylalanine or tryptophan, is missing, so a read error is likely. This chain connects TRBV5-1 to TRBJ2-7, with a possible D match to TRBD1 (5 bases). Deletions cut 2 bases from V and 5 bases from J, with 11 bases between. Germline CDR1 SGHRS, CDR2 YFSETQ. CDR3 length: 13 residues. In nucleotides, the CDR3 is TGCGCCAGCAGCTTTAGCCCCAGGGACGAGCAGTACCTC. This encodes CASSFSPRDEQYL.

The V call is TRBV27, the J call TRBJ2-7; 7 nucleotides match TRBD2. Germline V gives CDR1 MNHEY, CDR2 SMNVEV (reference sequence). After removal of 6 bases from V and 1 base from J, the junction contained 3 bases not matched to a gene. The CDR3 sequence is 13 residues long. The CDR3 reads CASRGAGSYEQYV. The CDR3 DNA reads TGTGCCAGCAGAGGAGCGGGGTCCTACGAGCAGTACGTC.

This clonotype appeared many times. The chain uses TRBV12-3 or TRBV12-4 and TRBJ2-7; D not resolved. The CDR3 is 13 amino acids. V gave up 4 bases and J gave up 2 bases, with 9 bases separating them. CDR3 DNA sequence: TGTGCCAGCAGTTCCGTAGGCACCTACGAGCAGTACTTC. Translation: CASSSVGTYEQYF.

This clonotype was seen a few times. The chain carries TRBV12-3 or TRBV12-4 and TRBJ1-1; D is unclear. The CDR3 has 15 residues. Trimming pared 1 base from V and 5 bases from J, leaving 14 bases between. CDR3 loop: CASSLGTSVGTEAFF. The CDR3 DNA sequence: TGTGCCAGCAGTTTAGGTACCAGCGTCGGGACTGAAGCTTTCTTT.

The chain recombines TRBV4-1 with TRBJ2-7; 7 nucleotides match TRBD2. The CDR3 has 15 amino acids. Germline lookup yields CDR1 MGHRA and CDR2 YSYEKL. Trimming removed 4 bases from V and 3 bases from J; junction bases left unmatched: 9. The CDR3 region is CASSRTRAGDYEQYF. The CDR3 region has the DNA TGCGCCAGCAGCCGGACGAGGGCGGGGGACTACGAGCAGTACTTC.

CDR3 nucleotides: TGCAGTGCCAGGGTAGCGGGGATTCACGAGCAGTACGTC. It yields the protein CSARVAGIHEQYV. This chain links TRBV20-1 with TRBJ2-7, with 8 bases identical to TRBD2. This CDR3 has 13 amino acids. Trimming took 6 bases from V and 5 from J; bases not matched to a gene: 9. Germline V gene lookup returns CDR1 DFQATT and CDR2 SNEGSKA (reference sequence).

The sample holds a few counts of this clonotype. This chain connects TRBV11-2 to TRBJ2-6; TRBD2 matches at 8 bases. Germline lookup yields CDR1 SGHAT and CDR2 FQNNGV. The CDR3 is 18 residues long. V lost 1 base and J lost 0; bases outside the gene matches: 5. The CDR3 DNA is TGTGCCAGCAGCTTAGGACGGGAGGGGGGCTCTGGGGCCAACGTCCTGACTTTC. Translated, it gives CASSLGREGGSGANVLTF.

This clonotype was recorded a few times. The gene calls are TRBV10-3 and TRBJ1-3, with D hard to call. Germline V gives CDR1 ENHRY, CDR2 SYGVKD. This CDR3 has 13 amino acids. Trimming shortened V by 8 bases and J by 0 bases, and 8 bases separated the two germline ends. The CDR3: CAISKGSGNTIYF. CDR3 nucleotides: TGTGCCATCTCGAAGGGCTCTGGAAACACCATATATTTT.

This clonotype was counted only a few times. The CDR3 is CASSLIVAGSEQFF. In nucleotides, the CDR3 is TGTGCCAGCAGCTTAATCGTAGCTGGCTCTGAGCAGTTCTTC. This rearrangement joins TRBV7-2 to TRBJ2-1, with D unresolved. Per germline, CDR1 SGHTA and CDR2 FQGNSA. CDR3 length equals 14 residues. V shed 2 bases and J shed 9 bases, with 14 bases lying between them.